What follows is one T cell receptor (beta chain) and its context. Only one base separates this from a far larger clonotype, so it likely reflects a read error. TCR beta CDR3 amplification from genomic DNA was performed by two-round multiplex PCR. Initially, in first-round PCR, primers specific to each TRBV and TRBJ gene were used. TCRdb passed the multiplex PCR reads through MiXCR, listing each CDR3 protein once. This table has tens of thousands of distinct CDR3 sequences, about a quarter appearing once. The data are from a study of prognosis after radiotherapy for stage I lung cancer. Trimming pared 5 bases from V and 5 bases from J, leaving 16 bases between. Looked up from germline, CDR1 is MNHGY and CDR2 is SVAAGI. This CDR3 has 15 residues.

This sample comprised PBMCs, obtained before or after stereotactic body radiation therapy (not recorded which). The receptor was isolated from a donor over 45 with non-small cell lung cancer. V usage is TRBV6-9 and J usage is TRBJ1-5; D might be TRBD1 (6 bases). Here the CDR3 reads CASSELGYRDQPQHF. Written as DNA, the CDR3 is TGTGCCAGCAGTGAACTAGGGTACAGGGATCAGCCCCAGCATTTT.